This T cell receptor (beta chain) is from a study of blood T cell repertoires in acute mononucleosis (dated by TCRdb to between 2020 and 2021). Study-level background: Acute-phase samples, representing the primary response, were taken within 2 weeks of symptom onset. In the acute phase, YVL-BR-specific cells accounted for a mean of approximately 2% of blood CD8 T cells, and GLC-BM-specific cells for a mean of around 1%. A mean blood EBV load of approximately 3.8 log10 genome copies per million B cells was observed during acute infection, and a mean blood EBV load of 2.6 was observed at convalescence.

The time point label, as the study defines it: acute infectious mononucleosis, at clinical presentation within 2 weeks of symptom onset (visit 1). Over primary infection, the study followed CD8 T cell responses to two immunodominant EBV epitopes: BRLF1 109 (YVL-BR) and BMLF1 280 (GLC-BM). A positive serum heterophile antibody test together with EBV viral capsid antigen-specific IgM pointed to primary EBV infection. Magnetic positive selection (MACS) was first used to enrich total CD8 T cells from PBMCs. A FACSAria III was used to sort live CD3+ CD8+ tetramer+ cells to a purity above 85%. Cell sorting used a PE-conjugated tetramer carrying the BRLF1 109-117 peptide. Directly ex vivo after tetramer sorting, the TCR repertoires of EBV epitope-specific CD8 T cells were deep-sequenced at acute infection and at convalescence. Donors were a few people aged about 18 to 30 with clinical acute infectious mononucleosis and laboratory evidence of primary EBV infection. Heparinized peripheral blood was drawn at clinical presentation with mononucleosis symptoms and was drawn again about 6 months later. Ficoll-Paque density gradient centrifugation was used to isolate PBMCs.

Results and caveats for the whole study, not just this receptor: Although only 8% to 10% of unique acute clonotypes carried over into convalescence, these persisting clonotypes made up most of the response, and the remainder were seemingly replaced by new, diverse de novo clonotypes. The low acute-to-convalescent clonotype overlap might be partly explained by sampling error, because only a fraction of each donor's blood was analyzed. Only a few donors were included in the cohort, so group averages were based on very few individuals. For BRLF1 (YVL-BR), a dominant role in TCR repertoire selection was played by TCRalpha CDR3 motifs, whereas only a minimal role was played by TCRbeta.

This clone was seen only a few times. There are no base qualities to consult, and no much larger clone falls within one base. Including the terminal cysteine and phenylalanine, the CDR3 comprises 14 residues. Only the CDR3 region is kept as DNA, spanning 42 bases read in frame from base 1. The germline V gene (reference sequence) sets CDR1 to GTSNPN and CDR2 to SVGIG. V is reduced by 3 bases and J by 4 bases, leaving a spacing of 13 bases between them. For TCR profiling, total RNA from no fewer than 8,000 sorted tetramer+ CD8 T cells was reverse transcribed into cDNA. PCR amplification of CDR3 regions used primers annealing to V and J regions and added unique molecular identifiers so that templates could be tracked. TCRalpha and TCRbeta chains were profiled using the immunoSEQ platform, including its sequencing and error-correction standards. The authors' pipeline ran thus. Clonal copy numbers were corrected for sequencing and PCR errors, and IMGT conventions were followed to define CDR3s. Analysis was limited to productive rearrangements and used immunoSEQ Analyzer versions 2.0 and 3.0, and gene-pairing frequencies were further processed in Microsoft Excel. Circos plots were used to display V-J pairings, and MEME together with a custom motifSearch program was used to find CDR3 motifs. The probability of generation of TCR sequences was calculated using the OLGA algorithm. Clonotypes found at both visits were termed persistent, clonotypes found only in the acute phase were termed nonpersistent, and clonotypes found only at convalescence were termed de novo. An amino acid clonotype used by more than one donor was defined as a public TCR. TCRdb stores this immuneACCESS table with in-frame sequences only. Part of the clones is absent; in the studies checked, under half of the shortfall reflects unresolved V genes, and no reason is known for the rest. V, J and clone size were drawn from that table, and D and trimming were deduced from the DNA. The sample data list over 2,000 clones, and roughly 29% of these were observed just once. About 40% of the sample rests with the top ten.

This receptor was taken from a woman between 18 and 29 years old with infectious mononucleosis caused by EBV. Here the sequenced sample was EBV YVL epitope tetramer+ CD8+ T cells sorted from PBMCs, taken during acute infectious mononucleosis. In light of the paper, this sample's cell subset or site label describes: CD8 T cells binding a tetramer with EBV BRLF1 109-117 peptide (YVL-BR). The chain couples TRBV30 to TRBJ2-1; TRBD2 is a weak D gene call, 7 bases matching. The DNA sequence is as follows: TGTGCCTGGAGGGGGGGGCCTCTATACAATGAGCAGTTCTTC. Its coded protein is CAWRGGPLYNEQFF. The variable domain in full, with residues beyond the CDR3 obtained from the reference TRBV30 and TRBJ2-1 genes, is SQTIHQWPATLVQPVGSPLSLECTVEGTSNPNLYWYRQAAGRGLQLLFYSVGIGQISSEVPQNLSASRPQDRQFILSSKKLLLSDSGFYLCAWRGGPLYNEQFFGPGTRLTVL.